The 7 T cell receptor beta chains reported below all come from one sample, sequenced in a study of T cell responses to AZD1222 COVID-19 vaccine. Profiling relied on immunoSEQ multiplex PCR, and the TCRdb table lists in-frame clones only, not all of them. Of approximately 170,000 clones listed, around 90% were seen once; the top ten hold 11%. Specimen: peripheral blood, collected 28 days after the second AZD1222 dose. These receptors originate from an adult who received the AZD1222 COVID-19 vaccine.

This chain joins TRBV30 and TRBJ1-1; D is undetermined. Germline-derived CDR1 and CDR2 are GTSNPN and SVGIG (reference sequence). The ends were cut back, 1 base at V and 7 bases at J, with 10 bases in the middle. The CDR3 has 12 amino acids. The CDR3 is CAWSGQSFEAFF. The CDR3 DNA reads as TGTGCCTGGAGTGGGCAGTCCTTTGAAGCTTTCTTT.

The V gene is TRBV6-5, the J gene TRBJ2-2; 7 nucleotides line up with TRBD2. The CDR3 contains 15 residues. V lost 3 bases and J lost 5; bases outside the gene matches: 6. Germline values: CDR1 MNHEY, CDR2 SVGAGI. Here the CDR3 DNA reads TGTGCCAGCAGTTATTTAACTAGCGCTACCGGGGAGCTGTTTTTT. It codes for CASSYLTSATGELFF.

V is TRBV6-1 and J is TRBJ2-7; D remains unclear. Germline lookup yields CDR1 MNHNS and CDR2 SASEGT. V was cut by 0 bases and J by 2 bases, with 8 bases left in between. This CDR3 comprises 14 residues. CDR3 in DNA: TGTGCCAGCAGTGAAGCCAGGATGCCCTACGAGCAGTACTTC. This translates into CASSEARMPYEQYF.

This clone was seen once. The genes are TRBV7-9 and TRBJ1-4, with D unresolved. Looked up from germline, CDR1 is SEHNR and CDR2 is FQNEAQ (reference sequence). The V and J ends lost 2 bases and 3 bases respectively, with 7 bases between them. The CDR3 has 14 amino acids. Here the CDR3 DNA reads TGTGCCAGCAGCTTATGGGAAGCTAATGAAAAACTGTTTTTT. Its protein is CASSLWEANEKLFF.

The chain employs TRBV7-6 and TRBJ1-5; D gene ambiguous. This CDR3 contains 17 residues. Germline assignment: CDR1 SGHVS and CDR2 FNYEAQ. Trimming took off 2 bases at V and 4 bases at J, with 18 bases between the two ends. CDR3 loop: CASSLNPAGRVNQPQHF. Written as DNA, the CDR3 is TGTGCCAGCAGCTTAAACCCCGCCGGGAGAGTTAATCAGCCCCAGCATTTT.

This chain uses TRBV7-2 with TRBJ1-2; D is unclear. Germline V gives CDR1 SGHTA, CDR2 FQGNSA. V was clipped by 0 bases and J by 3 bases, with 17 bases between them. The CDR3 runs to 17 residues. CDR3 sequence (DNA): TGTGCCAGCAGCTTAGCGAGTCTCGGTCGTACTTACTATGGCTACACCTTC. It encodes CASSLASLGRTYYGYTF. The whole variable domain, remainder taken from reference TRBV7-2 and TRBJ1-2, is GAGVSQSPSNKVTEKGKDVELRCDPISGHTALYWYRQSLGQGLEFLIYFQGNSAPDKSGLPSDRFSAERTGGSVSTLTIQRTQQEDSAVYLCASSLASLGRTYYGYTFGSGTRLTVV.

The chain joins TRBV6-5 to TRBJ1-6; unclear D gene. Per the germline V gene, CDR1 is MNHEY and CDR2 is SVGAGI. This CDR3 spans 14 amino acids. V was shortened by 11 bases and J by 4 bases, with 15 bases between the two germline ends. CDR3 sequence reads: CAADRGGYNSPLHF. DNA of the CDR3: TGTGCCGCCGATCGGGGAGGTTATAATTCACCCCTCCACTTT.